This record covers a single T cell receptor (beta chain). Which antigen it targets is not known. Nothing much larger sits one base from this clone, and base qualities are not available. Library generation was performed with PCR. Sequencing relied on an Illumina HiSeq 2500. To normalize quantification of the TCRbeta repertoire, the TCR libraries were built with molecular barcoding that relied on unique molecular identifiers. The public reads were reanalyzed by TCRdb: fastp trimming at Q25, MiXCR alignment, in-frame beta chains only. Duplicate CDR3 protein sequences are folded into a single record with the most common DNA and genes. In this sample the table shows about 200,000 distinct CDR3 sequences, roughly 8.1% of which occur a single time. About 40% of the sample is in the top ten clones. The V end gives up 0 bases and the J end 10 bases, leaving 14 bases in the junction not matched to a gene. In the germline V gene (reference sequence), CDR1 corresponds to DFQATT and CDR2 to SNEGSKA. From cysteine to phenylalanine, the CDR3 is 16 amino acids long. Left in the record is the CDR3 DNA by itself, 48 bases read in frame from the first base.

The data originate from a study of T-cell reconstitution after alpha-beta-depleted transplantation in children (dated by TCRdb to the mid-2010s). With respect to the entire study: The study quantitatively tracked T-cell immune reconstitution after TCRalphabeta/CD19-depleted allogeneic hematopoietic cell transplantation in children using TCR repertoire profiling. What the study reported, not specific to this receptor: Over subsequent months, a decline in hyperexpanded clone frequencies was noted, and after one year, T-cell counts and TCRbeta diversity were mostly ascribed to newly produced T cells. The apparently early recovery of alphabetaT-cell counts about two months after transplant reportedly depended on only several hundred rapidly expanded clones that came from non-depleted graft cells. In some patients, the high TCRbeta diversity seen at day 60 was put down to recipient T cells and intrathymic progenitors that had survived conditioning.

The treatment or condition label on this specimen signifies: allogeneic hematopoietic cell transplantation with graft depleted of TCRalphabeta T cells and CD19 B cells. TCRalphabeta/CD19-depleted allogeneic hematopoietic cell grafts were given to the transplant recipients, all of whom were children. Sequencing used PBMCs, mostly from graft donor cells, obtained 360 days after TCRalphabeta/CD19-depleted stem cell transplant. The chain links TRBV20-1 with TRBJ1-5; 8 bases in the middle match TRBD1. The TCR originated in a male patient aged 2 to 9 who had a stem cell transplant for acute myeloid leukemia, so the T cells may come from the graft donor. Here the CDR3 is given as CSARDLWTGRVGPQHF. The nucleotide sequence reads TGCAGTGCTAGAGACCTCTGGACAGGGAGGGTTGGTCCCCAGCATTTT.